This T cell receptor beta chain was identified during a study of human thymus T cells. Measured with immunoSEQ multiplex PCR; TCRdb has only the in-frame clones, and not every one. The repertoire consists of tens of thousands of clones, with 90% to 95% occurring once and the leading ten covering about 0.12%. Germline lookup yields CDR1 SQVTM and CDR2 ANQGSEA. V lost 3 bases and J 2 bases, leaving 4 bases between the germline ends. The CDR3 has 11 amino acids. With regard to this clone: What it binds is not known.

Donor material was obtained from healthy Finnish infants undergoing corrective surgery for congenital heart defects. Overall study results and limits: Repertoires from thymus and blood appeared to show biased V and J gene usage.

The receptor comes from a boy under two years old with a congenital heart defect but otherwise immunologically healthy. The sample comprised blood. V and J are TRBV29-1 and TRBJ1-2; D gene uncertain. Written as DNA, the CDR3 is TGCAGCGTTGAGGACAACTATGGCTACACCTTC. This encodes CSVEDNYGYTF.